Here is one T cell receptor beta chain with its context. Clones were sequenced by immunoSEQ multiplex PCR, and TCRdb holds only the in-frame ones, with some missing. The sample shows 200,000 to 250,000 clones, about 80% of them seen only once. This entry comes from a study of blood T cell repertoires in COVID-19. Study summary: T cells, B-cell-depleted T cells, or PBMCs supplied cDNA or gDNA.

The V end was cut by 2 bases, the J end by 3 bases, with 11 bases between. CDR1 SGHRS and CDR2 YFSETQ come from the germline V gene. The CDR3 has 15 residues. The sample was peripheral blood. The chain carries TRBV5-1 and TRBJ1-4; D is ambiguous. This TCR derives from a woman younger than 45 who had recovered from COVID-19. CDR3 protein: CASSFSLSANEKLFF. Written as DNA, the CDR3 is TGCGCCAGCAGCTTTTCGCTCTCAGCTAATGAAAAACTGTTTTTT.